This TCR beta chain emerged from a study of T cell changes during pregnancy in multiple sclerosis. The CDR3 contains 16 residues. CDR1 is SNHLY and CDR2 is FYNNEI in the germline V gene. Of note for this clone: Sequence at one end of the junction differs from germline and may be a read error.

The method was immunoSEQ multiplex PCR; TCRdb's version includes in-frame clones alone and lacks a portion of them. The sample shows approximately 50,000 clones, 92% of them seen only once. Specimen: CD4+ T cells from peripheral blood mononuclear cells, collected after pregnancy. This chain links TRBV2 with TRBJ2-2; 11 positions match TRBD2. The receptor comes from a female donor with multiple sclerosis, enrolled in a pregnancy study. This CDR3 is CAGRGGLAVNTGELFF. CDR3 bases: TGTGCCGGCAGGGGGGGACTAGCGGTTAACACCGGGGAGCTGTTTTTT.